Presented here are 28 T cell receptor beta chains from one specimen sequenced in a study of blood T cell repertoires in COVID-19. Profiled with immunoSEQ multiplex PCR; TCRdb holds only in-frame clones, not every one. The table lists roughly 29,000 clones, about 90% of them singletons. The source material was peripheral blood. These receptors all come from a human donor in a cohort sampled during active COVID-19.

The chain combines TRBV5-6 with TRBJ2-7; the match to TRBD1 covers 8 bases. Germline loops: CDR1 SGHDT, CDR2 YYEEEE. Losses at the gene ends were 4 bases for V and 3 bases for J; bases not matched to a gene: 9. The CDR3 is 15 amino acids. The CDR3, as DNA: TGTGCCAGCAGCACCGGGACAGGCGCCTTCTACGAGCAGTACTTC. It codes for CASSTGTGAFYEQYF.

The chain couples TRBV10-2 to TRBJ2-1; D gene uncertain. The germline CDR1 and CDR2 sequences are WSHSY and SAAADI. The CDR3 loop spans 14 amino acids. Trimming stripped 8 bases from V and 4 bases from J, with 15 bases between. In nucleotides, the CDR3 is TGCGCCAGCGCCACGCAGGAACTTTACAATGAGCAGTTCTTC. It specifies CASATQELYNEQFF.

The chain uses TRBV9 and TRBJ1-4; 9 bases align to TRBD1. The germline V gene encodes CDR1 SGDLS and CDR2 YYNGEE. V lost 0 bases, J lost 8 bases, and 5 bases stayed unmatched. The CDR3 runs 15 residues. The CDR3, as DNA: TGTGCCAGCAGCGTAGGGGACAGGGCGAGGGAAAAACTGTTTTTT. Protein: CASSVGDRAREKLFF.

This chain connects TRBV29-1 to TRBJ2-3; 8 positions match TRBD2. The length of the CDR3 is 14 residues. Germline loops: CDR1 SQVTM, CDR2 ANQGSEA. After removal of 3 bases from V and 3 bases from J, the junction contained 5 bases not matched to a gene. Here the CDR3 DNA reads TGCAGCGTTGATAGTAGCGGGGCTACAGATACGCAGTATTTT. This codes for CSVDSSGATDTQYF.

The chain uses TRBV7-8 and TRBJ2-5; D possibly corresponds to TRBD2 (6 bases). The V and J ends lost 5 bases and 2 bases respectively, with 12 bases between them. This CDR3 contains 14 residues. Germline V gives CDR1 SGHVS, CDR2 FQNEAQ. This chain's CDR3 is CASSPLRGQETQYF. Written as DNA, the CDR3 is TGTGCCAGCAGCCCCCTCCGGGGGCAAGAGACCCAGTACTTC.

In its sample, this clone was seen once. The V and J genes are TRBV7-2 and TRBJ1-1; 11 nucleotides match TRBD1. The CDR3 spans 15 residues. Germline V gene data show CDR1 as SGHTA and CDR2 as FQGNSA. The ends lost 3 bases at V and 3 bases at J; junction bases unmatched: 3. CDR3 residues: CASSLDRGPYTEAFF. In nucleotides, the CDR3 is TGTGCCAGCAGCTTGGACAGGGGGCCATACACTGAAGCTTTCTTT.

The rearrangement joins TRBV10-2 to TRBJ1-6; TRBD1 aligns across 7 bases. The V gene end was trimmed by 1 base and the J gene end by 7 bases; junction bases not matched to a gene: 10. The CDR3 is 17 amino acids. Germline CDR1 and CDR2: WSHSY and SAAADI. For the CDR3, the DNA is TGCGCCAGCAGTGAGTACCCGACAGGGACGGGGAATTCACCCCTCCACTTT. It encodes CASSEYPTGTGNSPLHF.

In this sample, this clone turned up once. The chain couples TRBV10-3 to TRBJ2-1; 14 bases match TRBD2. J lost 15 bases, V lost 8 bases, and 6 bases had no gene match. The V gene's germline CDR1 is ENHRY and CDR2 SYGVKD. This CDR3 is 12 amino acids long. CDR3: CAIGGLAGELFF. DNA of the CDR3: TGTGCCATCGGGGGACTAGCGGGAGAATTGTTCTTC.

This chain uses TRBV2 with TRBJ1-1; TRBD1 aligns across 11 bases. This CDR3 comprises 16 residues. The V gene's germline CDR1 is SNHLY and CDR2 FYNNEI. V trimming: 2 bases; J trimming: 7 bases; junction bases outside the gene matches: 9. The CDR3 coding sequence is TGTGCCAGCAGTGAACGAGGTAGCGGGACAGGGGGTGAAGCTTTCTTT. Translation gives CASSERGSGTGGEAFF.

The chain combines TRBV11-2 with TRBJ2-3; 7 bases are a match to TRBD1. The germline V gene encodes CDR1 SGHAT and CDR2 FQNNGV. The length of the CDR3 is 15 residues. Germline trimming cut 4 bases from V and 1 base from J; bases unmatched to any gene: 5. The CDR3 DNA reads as TGTGCCAGCAGCTCCCGGGACAGCCGCACAGATACGCAGTATTTT. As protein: CASSSRDSRTDTQYF.

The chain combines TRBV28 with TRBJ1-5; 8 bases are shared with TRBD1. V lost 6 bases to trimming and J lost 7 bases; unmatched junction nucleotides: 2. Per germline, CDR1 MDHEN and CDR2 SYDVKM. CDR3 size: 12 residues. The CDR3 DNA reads TGTGCCAGCAGCACAGGGGGACAGCCCCAGCATTTT. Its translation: CASSTGGQPQHF.

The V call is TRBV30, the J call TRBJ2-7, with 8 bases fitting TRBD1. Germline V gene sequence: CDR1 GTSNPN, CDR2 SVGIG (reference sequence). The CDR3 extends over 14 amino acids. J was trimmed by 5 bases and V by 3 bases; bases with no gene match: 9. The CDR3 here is CAWSLTGALDEQYF. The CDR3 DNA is TGTGCCTGGAGCCTGACAGGGGCGTTAGACGAGCAGTACTTC.

The CDR3 reads CASSFAGVIRETQYF. The CDR3 DNA is TGTGCCAGCAGCTTTGCGGGGGTTATTCGGGAGACCCAGTACTTC. This chain links TRBV7-2 with TRBJ2-5; 7 bases map to TRBD2. Germline trimming cut 3 bases from V and 5 bases from J; bases unmatched to any gene: 9. Germline V gene data show CDR1 as SGHTA and CDR2 as FQGNSA. This CDR3 is 15 amino acids long.

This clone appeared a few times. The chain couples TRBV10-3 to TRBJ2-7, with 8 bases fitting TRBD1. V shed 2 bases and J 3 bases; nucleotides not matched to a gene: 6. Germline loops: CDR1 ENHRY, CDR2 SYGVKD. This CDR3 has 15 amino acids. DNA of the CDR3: TGTGCCATCAGTGAGGGGGGACAGGCAAACTACGAGCAGTACTTC. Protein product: CAISEGGQANYEQYF.

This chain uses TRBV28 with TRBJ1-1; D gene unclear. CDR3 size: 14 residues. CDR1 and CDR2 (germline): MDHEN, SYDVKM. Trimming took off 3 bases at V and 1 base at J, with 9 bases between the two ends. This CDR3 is CASSLPGGNTEAFF. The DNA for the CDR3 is TGTGCCAGCAGTTTGCCCGGAGGGAACACTGAAGCTTTCTTT.

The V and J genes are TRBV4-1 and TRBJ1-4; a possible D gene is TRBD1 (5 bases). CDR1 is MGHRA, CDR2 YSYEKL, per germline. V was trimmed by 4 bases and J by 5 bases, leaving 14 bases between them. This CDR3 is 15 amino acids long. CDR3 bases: TGCGCCAGCAGCCGCGTCATGGACATAAATGAAAAACTGTTTTTT. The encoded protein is CASSRVMDINEKLFF.

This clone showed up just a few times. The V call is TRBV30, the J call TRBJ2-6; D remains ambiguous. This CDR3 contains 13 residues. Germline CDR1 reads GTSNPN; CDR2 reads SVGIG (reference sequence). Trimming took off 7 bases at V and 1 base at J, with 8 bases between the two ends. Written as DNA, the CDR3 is TGTGCCTCGACACGTTCTGGGGCCAACGTCCTGACTTTC. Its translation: CASTRSGANVLTF. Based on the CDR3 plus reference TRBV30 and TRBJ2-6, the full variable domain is SQTIHQWPATLVQPVGSPLSLECTVEGTSNPNLYWYRQAAGRGLQLLFYSVGIGQISSEVPQNLSASRPQDRQFILSSKKLLLSDSGFYLCASTRSGANVLTFGAGSRLTVL.

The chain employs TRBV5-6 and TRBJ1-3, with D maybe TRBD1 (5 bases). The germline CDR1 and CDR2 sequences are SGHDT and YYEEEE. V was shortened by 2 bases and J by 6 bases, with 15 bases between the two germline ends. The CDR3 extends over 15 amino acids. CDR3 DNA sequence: TGTGCCAGCAGCTTACTTAGAACCAGGGAAAACACCATATATTTT. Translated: CASSLLRTRENTIYF.

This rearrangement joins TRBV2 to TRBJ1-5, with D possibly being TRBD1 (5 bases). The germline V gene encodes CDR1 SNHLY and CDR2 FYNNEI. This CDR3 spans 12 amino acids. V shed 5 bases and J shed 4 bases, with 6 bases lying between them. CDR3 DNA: TGTGCCAGCAGTAGGACAAATCAGCCCCAGCATTTT. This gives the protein CASSRTNQPQHF.

CDR3 sequence: CASSFPSTAGFADTQYF. CDR3 in DNA: TGTGCCAGCAGCTTCCCCTCGACTGCGGGGTTTGCAGATACGCAGTATTTT. This chain joins TRBV7-9 and TRBJ2-3, with a tentative D call TRBD2 (6 bases). Germline assignment: CDR1 SEHNR and CDR2 FQNEAQ (reference sequence). The CDR3 totals 17 residues. Trimming stripped 3 bases from V and 4 bases from J, with 20 bases between.

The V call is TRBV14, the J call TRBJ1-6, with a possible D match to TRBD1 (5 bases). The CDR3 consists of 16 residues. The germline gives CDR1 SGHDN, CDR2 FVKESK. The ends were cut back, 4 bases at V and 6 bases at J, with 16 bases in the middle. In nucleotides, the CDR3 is TGTGCCAGCAGCCGCGACAAGGGGTTCAGTAATTCACCCCTCCACTTT. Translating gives CASSRDKGFSNSPLHF.

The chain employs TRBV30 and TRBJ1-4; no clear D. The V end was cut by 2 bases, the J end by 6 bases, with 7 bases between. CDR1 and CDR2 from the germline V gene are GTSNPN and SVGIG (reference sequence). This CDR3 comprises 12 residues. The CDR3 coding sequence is TGTGCCTGGAGTCCTCAGTATGAAAAACTGTTTTTT. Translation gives CAWSPQYEKLFF.

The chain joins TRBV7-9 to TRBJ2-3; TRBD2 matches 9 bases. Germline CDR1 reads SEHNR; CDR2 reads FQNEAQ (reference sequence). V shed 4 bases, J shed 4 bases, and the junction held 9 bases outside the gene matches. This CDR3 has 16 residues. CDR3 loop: CASSSLTSGTSDTQYF. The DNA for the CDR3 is TGTGCCAGCAGCTCCCTGACTAGCGGAACCTCAGATACGCAGTATTTT.

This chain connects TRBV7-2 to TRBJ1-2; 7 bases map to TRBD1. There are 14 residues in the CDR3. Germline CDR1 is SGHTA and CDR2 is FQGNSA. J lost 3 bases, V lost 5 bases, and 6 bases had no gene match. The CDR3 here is CASSPQTGDYGYTF. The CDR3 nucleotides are TGTGCCAGCAGCCCGCAAACAGGGGACTATGGCTACACCTTC.

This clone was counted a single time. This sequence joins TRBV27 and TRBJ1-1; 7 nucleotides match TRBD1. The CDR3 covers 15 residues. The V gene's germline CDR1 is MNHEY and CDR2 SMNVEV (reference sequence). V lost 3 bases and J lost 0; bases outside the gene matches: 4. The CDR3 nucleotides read TGTGCCAGCAGTTTTCGACAGGGAATGAACACTGAAGCTTTCTTT. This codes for CASSFRQGMNTEAFF.

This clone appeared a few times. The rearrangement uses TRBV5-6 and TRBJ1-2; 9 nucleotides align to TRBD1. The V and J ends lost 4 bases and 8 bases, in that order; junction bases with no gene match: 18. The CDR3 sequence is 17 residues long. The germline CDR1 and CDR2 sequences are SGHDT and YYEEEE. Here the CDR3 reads CASSGLLQGADLGGYTF. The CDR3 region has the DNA TGTGCCAGCAGCGGCCTACTACAGGGGGCGGACTTGGGCGGCTACACCTTC.

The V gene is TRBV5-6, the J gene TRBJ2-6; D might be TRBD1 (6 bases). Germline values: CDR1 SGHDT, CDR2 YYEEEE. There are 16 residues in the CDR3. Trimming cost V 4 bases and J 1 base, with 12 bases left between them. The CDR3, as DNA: TGTGCCAGCAGCAAGATACAGGGTTCTGGGGCCAACGTCCTGACTTTC. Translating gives CASSKIQGSGANVLTF.

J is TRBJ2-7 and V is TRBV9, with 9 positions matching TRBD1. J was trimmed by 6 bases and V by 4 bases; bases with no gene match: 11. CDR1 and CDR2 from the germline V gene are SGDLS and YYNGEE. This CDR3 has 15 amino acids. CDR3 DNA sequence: TGTGCCAGCAGCACCCCGGGACAGGGTCTCTCCGAGCAGTACTTC. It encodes CASSTPGQGLSEQYF.